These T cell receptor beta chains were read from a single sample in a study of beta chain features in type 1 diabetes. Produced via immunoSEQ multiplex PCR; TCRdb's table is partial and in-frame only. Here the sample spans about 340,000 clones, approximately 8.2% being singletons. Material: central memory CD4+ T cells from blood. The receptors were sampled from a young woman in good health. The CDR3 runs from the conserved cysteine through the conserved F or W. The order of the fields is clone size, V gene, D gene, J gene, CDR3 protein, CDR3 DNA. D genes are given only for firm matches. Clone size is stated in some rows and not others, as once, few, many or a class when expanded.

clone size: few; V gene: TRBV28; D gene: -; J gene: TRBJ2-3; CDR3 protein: CASNGEGTDTQYF; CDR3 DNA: TGTGCCAGCAATGGGGAAGGCACAGATACGCAGTATTTT
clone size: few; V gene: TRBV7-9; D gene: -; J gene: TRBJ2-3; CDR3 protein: CASSLAGNLADTQYF; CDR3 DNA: TGTGCCAGCAGCTTAGCAGGGAATCTGGCAGATACGCAGTATTTT
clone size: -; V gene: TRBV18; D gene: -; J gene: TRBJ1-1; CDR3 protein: CASSPAGRGNTEAFF; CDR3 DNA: TGTGCCAGCTCACCCGCGGGGCGCGGAAACACTGAAGCTTTCTTT
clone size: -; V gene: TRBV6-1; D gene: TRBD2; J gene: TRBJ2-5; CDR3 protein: CASSETSGKETQYF; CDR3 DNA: TGTGCCAGCAGTGAAACTAGCGGGAAGGAGACCCAGTACTTC
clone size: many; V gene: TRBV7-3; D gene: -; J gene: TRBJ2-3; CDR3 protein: CASSSGFGDTQYF; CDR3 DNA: TGTGCCAGCAGCTCCGGGTTTGGAGATACGCAGTATTTT
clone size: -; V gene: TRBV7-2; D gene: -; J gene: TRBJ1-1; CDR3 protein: CASSFMTRINTEAFF; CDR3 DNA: TGTGCCAGCAGCTTCATGACGCGGATTAACACTGAAGCTTTCTTT
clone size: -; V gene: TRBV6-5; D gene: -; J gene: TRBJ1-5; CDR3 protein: CASSYSNFLPQHF; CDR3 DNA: TGTGCCAGCAGTTACTCTAACTTCTTGCCCCAGCATTTT
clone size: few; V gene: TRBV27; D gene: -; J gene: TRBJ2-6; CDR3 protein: CASSQPRGRYGANVLTF; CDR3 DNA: TGTGCCAGCAGTCAACCCAGGGGAAGGTACGGGGCCAACGTCCTGACTTTC
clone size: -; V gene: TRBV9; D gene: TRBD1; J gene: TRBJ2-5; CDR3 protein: CASSATGQVETQYF; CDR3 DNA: TGTGCCAGCAGCGCCACAGGACAGGTAGAGACCCAGTACTTC
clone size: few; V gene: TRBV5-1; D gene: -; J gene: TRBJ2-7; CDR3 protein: CASSLGAYEQYF; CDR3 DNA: TGCGCCAGCAGCTTGGGTGCGTACGAGCAGTACTTC
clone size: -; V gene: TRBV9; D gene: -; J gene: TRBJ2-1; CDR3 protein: CASSVAGDSYNEQFF; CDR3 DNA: TGTGCCAGCAGCGTAGCCGGCGACTCCTACAATGAGCAGTTCTTC